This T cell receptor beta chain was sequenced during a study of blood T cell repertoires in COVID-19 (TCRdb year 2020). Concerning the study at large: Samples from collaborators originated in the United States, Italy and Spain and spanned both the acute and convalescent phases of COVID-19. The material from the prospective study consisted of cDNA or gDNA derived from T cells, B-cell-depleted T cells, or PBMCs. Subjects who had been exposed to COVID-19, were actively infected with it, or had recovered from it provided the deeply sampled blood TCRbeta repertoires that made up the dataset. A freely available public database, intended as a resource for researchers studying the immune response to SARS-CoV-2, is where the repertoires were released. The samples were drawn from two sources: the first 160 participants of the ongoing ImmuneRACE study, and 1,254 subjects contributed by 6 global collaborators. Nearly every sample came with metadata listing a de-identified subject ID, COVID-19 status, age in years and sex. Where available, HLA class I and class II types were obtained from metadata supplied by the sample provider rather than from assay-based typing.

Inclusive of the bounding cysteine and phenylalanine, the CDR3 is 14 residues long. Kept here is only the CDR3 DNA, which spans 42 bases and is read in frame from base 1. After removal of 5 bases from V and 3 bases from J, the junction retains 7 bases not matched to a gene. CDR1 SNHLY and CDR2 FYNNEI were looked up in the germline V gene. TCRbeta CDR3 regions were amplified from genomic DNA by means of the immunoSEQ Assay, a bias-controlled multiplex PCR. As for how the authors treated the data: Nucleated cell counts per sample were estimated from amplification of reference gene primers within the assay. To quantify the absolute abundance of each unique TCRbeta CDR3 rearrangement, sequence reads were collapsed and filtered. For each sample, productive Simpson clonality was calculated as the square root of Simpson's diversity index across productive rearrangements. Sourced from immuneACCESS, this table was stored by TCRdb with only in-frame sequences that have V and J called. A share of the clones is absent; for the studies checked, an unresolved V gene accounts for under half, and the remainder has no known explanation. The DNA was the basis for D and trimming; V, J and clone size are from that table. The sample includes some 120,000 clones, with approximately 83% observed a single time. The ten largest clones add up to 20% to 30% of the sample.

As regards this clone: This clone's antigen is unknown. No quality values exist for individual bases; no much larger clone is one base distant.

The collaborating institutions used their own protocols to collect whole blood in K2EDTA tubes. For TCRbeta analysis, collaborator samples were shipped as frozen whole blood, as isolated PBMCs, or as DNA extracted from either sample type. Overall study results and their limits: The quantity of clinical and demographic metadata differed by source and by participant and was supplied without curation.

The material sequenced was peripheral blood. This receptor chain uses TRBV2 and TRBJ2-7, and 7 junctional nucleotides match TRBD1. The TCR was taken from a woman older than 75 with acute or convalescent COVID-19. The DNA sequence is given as TGTGCCAGCAGTCTACAGGGGAGCCTCTACGAGCAGTACTTC. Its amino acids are CASSLQGSLYEQYF.